This T cell receptor (beta chain) was captured by sequencing in a study of cytotoxic CD8 clonotypes in ibrutinib-treated CLL (dated by TCRdb to the early 2020s). Context from the whole study: The cohort had 11 relapsed/refractory and roughly 15 treatment-naive patients; some 17 were IGHV unmutated. Partial responses were observed in 24 patients and complete responses in 2; after a median follow-up of around 68 months, remission was maintained in approximately 15 patients and progression was observed in roughly twelve. Samples at response were collected after a median of about 12 months of treatment, with a range of about 6 to 36 months. On average, each sample yielded hundreds of thousands of productive templates and tens of thousands of productive rearrangements. Longitudinal samples were obtainable from about 30% of the 86 participants in the trial. Cryopreserved peripheral blood mononuclear cells were obtained prior to treatment, at the time of response, and at either disease progression or sustained remission. Patients were still on ibrutinib when every remission and progressive disease sample was collected.

The CDR3 starts with the cysteine, ends with the phenylalanine, and has 19 residues. Just CDR3 DNA is preserved here, 57 bases in frame from base 1. This specimen's time point label, per the study, means: progressive disease on ibrutinib. For TCR beta library preparation, roughly 2.2 micrograms of genomic DNA was extracted from cryopreserved PBMCs. Longitudinal blood samples from CLL patients on ibrutinib monotherapy were analyzed using high-throughput TCR beta sequencing. The patients took part in an open-label, single-center phase 2 trial of ibrutinib monotherapy. The research as a whole found: Sustained-remission and progressing patients did not have matched sampling times, and lymph node repertoires were not examined. Clonality rose at ibrutinib response, remained stable during sustained remission, and dropped back toward baseline at progression. Public clonotypes were rare and either shrank or stayed stable during treatment, and the rise in clonality at ibrutinib response reflected expansion of private clonotypes. At baseline, clonality was higher than in age-matched healthy donors and showed a strong correlation with circulating CD8+ T-cell counts.

The goal of deep resolution MiSeq sequencing was a depth between 1 in 1 million and 1 in 200,000 T cells, and coverage averaged 10x per clonotype. TCR beta libraries were generated with the immunoSEQ hsTCRB Kit. The published analysis was carried out like this. The data were analyzed with ImmunoSEQ Analyzer and ImmunoSEQ Data Assistant, and V, D and J gene assignments followed IMGT definitions. Clonality, which ranges from 0 to 1, was calculated as one minus the normalized Shannon entropy of productive rearrangement frequencies. Only overrepresented clonotypes making up at least 0.05% of the repertoire of each patient were included in the public clonotype analysis. Repertoires from about a dozen age-matched healthy donors in immuneACCESS were used as clonality controls. Entries here come from immuneACCESS through TCRdb and include only in-frame sequences with V and J called. Some clones fail to appear in such tables; in the studies checked, an unresolved V gene covers under half of the shortfall, and the cause of the remainder is unknown. The V and J calls and clone size come from that table; D and trimming were worked out from the DNA. This sample holds 270,000 or so clones; 76% were observed only once. About 5.7% of the sample is in the top ten clones.

This clone occurred a few times. Its antigen is currently not known. Per-base qualities were not stored, and no clone one base away is much larger. Material: PBMCs, obtained at disease progression, from a patient treated with ibrutinib. The sequence links TRBV21-1 to TRBJ2-5; the table's D call, TRBD1, was not checked against the DNA. TRBV21-1 constitutes a pseudogene. The clonotype was recovered from a human donor with chronic lymphocytic leukemia. This receptor has the CDR3 CASSKALVDSRGQAETQYF. The DNA sequence is given as TGTGCCAGCAGCAAAGCGCTTGTGGACTCCAGGGGGCAGGCCGAGACCCAGTACTTC.